The 21 T cell receptor beta chains given below trace back to one sample, sequenced in a study of blood T cell repertoires in COVID-19. Sequenced by immunoSEQ multiplex PCR; TCRdb stores in-frame clones only, minus some. This sample yields 500,000 to 600,000 clones, of which 85% to 90% are seen a single time; less than 9.5% belongs to the top ten. Input material: peripheral blood. These receptors were obtained from a woman between 50 and 59 years old with COVID-19, enrolled during active disease.

The rearrangement links TRBV5-5 to TRBJ2-5; the D gene is possibly TRBD1 (6 bases). Trimming pared 2 bases from V and 5 bases from J, leaving 19 bases between. Germline V gene lookup returns CDR1 SGHKS and CDR2 YYEKEE (reference sequence). CDR3 length: 16 amino acids. In nucleotides, the CDR3 is TGTGCCAGCAGCTTTCCCTTACAGGGAGCAGGGGAGACCCAGTACTTC. It specifies CASSFPLQGAGETQYF.

This chain uses TRBV25-1 with TRBJ1-1; 10 bases are shared with TRBD1. V dropped 8 bases and J dropped 3; count of bases not matched to a gene: 3. Germline V lookup: CDR1 MGHDK, CDR2 SYGVNS. This CDR3 is 13 amino acids long. CDR3 bases: TGTGCCAGCTTCGGACAGGGGGACACTGAAGCTTTCTTT. Residues: CASFGQGDTEAFF.

This chain links TRBV19 with TRBJ2-3; D gene ambiguous. The CDR3 runs 15 residues. V was trimmed by 6 bases and J by 6 bases, leaving 19 bases between them. The germline gives CDR1 LNHDA, CDR2 SQIVND (reference sequence). CDR3 nucleotide sequence: TGTGCCAGTAGCGAGGATTTCTCCACCGGGGATACGCAGTATTTT. This translates into CASSEDFSTGDTQYF. Full variable domain (missing parts from reference TRBV19 and TRBJ2-3): DGGITQSPKYLFRKEGQNVTLSCEQNLNHDAMYWYRQDPGQGLRLIYYSQIVNDFQKGDIAEGYSVSREKKESFPLTVTSAQKNPTAFYLCASSEDFSTGDTQYFGPGTRLTVL.

The chain couples TRBV28 to TRBJ2-5, with 8 bases fitting TRBD2. Trimming at V came to 5 bases and at J to 5 bases, leaving 10 bases not matched to a gene. This CDR3 is built from 15 residues. Germline V lookup: CDR1 MDHEN, CDR2 SYDVKM. The chain's CDR3 is CASSTPGGGTETQYF. For the CDR3, the DNA is TGTGCCAGCAGTACTCCCGGGGGGGGGACGGAGACCCAGTACTTC.

The V call is TRBV12-3 or TRBV12-4, the J call TRBJ1-2, with TRBD1 matching over 9 bases. This CDR3 spans 12 amino acids. V lost 8 bases and J lost 2; bases outside the gene matches: 0. For the CDR3, the DNA is TGTGCCAGCGGACAGGGGAACTATGGCTACACCTTC. It specifies CASGQGNYGYTF.

This chain links TRBV9 with TRBJ2-7; D possibly corresponds to TRBD1 (6 bases). Trimming took off 3 bases at V and 6 bases at J, with 16 bases between the two ends. Per the germline V gene, CDR1 is SGDLS and CDR2 is YYNGEE. This CDR3 region has 14 residues. The DNA of the CDR3 is TGTGCCAGCAGCGGGACTCCAACAGGGCTCGAGCAGTACTTC. It codes for CASSGTPTGLEQYF.

The chain uses TRBV7-8 and TRBJ1-3; TRBD1 aligns across 8 bases. The J segment lost 3 bases and the V segment lost 3 bases, leaving 1 base of the junction unmatched. There are 14 residues in the CDR3. CDR1 is SGHVS, CDR2 FQNEAQ, per germline. The CDR3 region is CASSFGQGGNTIYF. The CDR3, as DNA: TGTGCCAGCAGCTTCGGACAGGGTGGAAACACCATATATTTT.

The chain employs TRBV7-6 and TRBJ1-4; no reliable D call. In germline, CDR1 is SGHVS, CDR2 FNYEAQ. Trimming cost V 5 bases and J 8 bases, with 6 bases left between them. The CDR3 length is 11 residues. The CDR3: CASSTDEKLFF. DNA for the CDR3: TGTGCCAGCAGCACAGACGAAAAACTGTTTTTT.

The chain links TRBV7-3 to TRBJ2-1; 11 nucleotides match TRBD2. The V and J ends lost 1 base and 5 bases, in that order; junction bases with no gene match: 4. This CDR3 has 16 residues. In germline, CDR1 is SGHTA, CDR2 FQGTGA. The CDR3 sequence is CASSLRASGGNNEQFF. Here the CDR3 DNA reads TGTGCCAGCAGCTTAAGGGCTAGCGGGGGGAACAATGAGCAGTTCTTC.

The genes are TRBV7-3 and TRBJ1-5; 8 nucleotides agree with TRBD1. V gave up 5 bases and J gave up 5 bases; unmatched junction bases: 8. This CDR3 comprises 15 residues. Germline V gene lookup returns CDR1 SGHTA and CDR2 FQGTGA. CDR3 DNA: TGTGCCAGCAGCCACCCGGACAGGGCGGATCAGCCCCAGCATTTT. Its translation: CASSHPDRADQPQHF.

The chain couples TRBV30 to TRBJ1-2, with D unclear. The CDR3 consists of 11 residues. V was clipped by 0 bases and J by 6 bases, with 5 bases between them. Germline loops: CDR1 GTSNPN, CDR2 SVGIG (reference sequence). For the CDR3, the DNA is TGTGCCTGGAGTGTACAAAATGGCTACACCTTC. Residues: CAWSVQNGYTF.

This clone was picked up one time. The genes are TRBV7-2 and TRBJ1-2; 7 bases are a match to TRBD1. Per the germline V gene, CDR1 is SGHTA and CDR2 is FQGNSA. CDR3 length: 13 amino acids. V shed 2 bases and J 6 bases; nucleotides not matched to a gene: 3. Here the CDR3 DNA reads TGTGCCAGCAGCTTAAGAGGGACAGATGGCTACACCTTC. It specifies CASSLRGTDGYTF. Together with reference TRBV7-2 and TRBJ1-2, the CDR3 gives the full variable domain: GAGVSQSPSNKVTEKGKDVELRCDPISGHTALYWYRQSLGQGLEFLIYFQGNSAPDKSGLPSDRFSAERTGGSVSTLTIQRTQQEDSAVYLCASSLRGTDGYTFGSGTRLTVV.

The genes are TRBV7-8 and TRBJ2-7; possible D gene TRBD2, 6 bases. CDR1 SGHVS and CDR2 FQNEAQ come from the germline V gene. The CDR3 length is 15 residues. V was shortened by 3 bases and J by 3 bases, with 15 bases between the two germline ends. CDR3 protein: CASSLSRDWYYEQYF. CDR3 nucleotides: TGTGCCAGCAGCTTGAGCAGGGACTGGTACTACGAGCAGTACTTC.

The V gene is TRBV10-2, the J gene TRBJ2-2, with D possibly matching TRBD1 (6 bases). Trimming stripped 7 bases from V and 1 base from J, with 13 bases between. The CDR3 extends over 15 amino acids. Germline V lookup: CDR1 WSHSY, CDR2 SAAADI. The DNA of the CDR3 is TGCGCCAGCAATTATGGACAGCAGAACACCGGGGAGCTGTTTTTT. Amino acids: CASNYGQQNTGELFF.

This clone has just one count. V and J are TRBV6-1 and TRBJ2-7; 9 bases map to TRBD1. Germline values: CDR1 MNHNS, CDR2 SASEGT. V dropped 2 bases and J dropped 4; count of bases not matched to a gene: 12. The CDR3 length is 17 residues. Written as DNA, the CDR3 is TGTGCCAGCAGTGAAAATTTTCGACAGGGGGGTTCGTACGAGCAGTACTTC. Protein product: CASSENFRQGGSYEQYF.

This rearrangement joins TRBV27 to TRBJ2-1; 8 positions match TRBD2. Germline CDR1 reads MNHEY; CDR2 reads SMNVEV (reference sequence). V gave up 2 bases and J gave up 5 bases; unmatched junction bases: 5. The CDR3 consists of 15 residues. DNA of the CDR3: TGTGCCAGCAGTTTAGCTAGCGGGTTGGACAATGAGCAGTTCTTC. Translating gives CASSLASGLDNEQFF.

V is TRBV2 and J is TRBJ1-5; weak D call: TRBD1 (5 bases). Germline V gene data show CDR1 as SNHLY and CDR2 as FYNNEI. The CDR3 contains 13 residues. The V end was cut by 7 bases, the J end by 6 bases, with 13 bases between. The DNA of the CDR3 is TGTGCCAGCAATCTAGGGGTTAGTCAGCCCCAGCATTTT. It is translated as CASNLGVSQPQHF.

This clone was seen just once. The chain carries TRBV5-4 and TRBJ2-3; TRBD1 matches 7 bases. The germline gives CDR1 SGHNT, CDR2 YYREEE (reference sequence). The CDR3 extends over 19 amino acids. The junction had 17 bases not matched to a gene; V was cut back by 4 bases and J by 0 bases. Written as DNA, the CDR3 is TGTGCCAGCAGCGGTCGGGACAGATTATTGACTTCTAGCACAGATACGCAGTATTTT. Amino acid sequence: CASSGRDRLLTSSTDTQYF.

The chain is built from TRBV5-6 and TRBJ1-1, with D perhaps matching TRBD1 (5 bases). The germline gives CDR1 SGHDT, CDR2 YYEEEE. The CDR3 loop spans 18 amino acids. V was clipped by 5 bases and J by 0 bases, with 23 bases between them. CDR3 amino acids: CASRPAQRGISMNTEAFF. The CDR3, as DNA: TGTGCCAGCAGACCTGCTCAACGGGGGATCTCGATGAACACTGAAGCTTTCTTT. The full variable domain, in which reference TRBV5-6 and TRBJ1-1 provide the parts outside the CDR3, is DAGVTQSPTHLIKTRGQQVTLRCSPKSGHDTVSWYQQALGQGPQFIFQYYEEEERQRGNFPDRFSGHQFPNYSSELNVNALLLGDSALYLCASRPAQRGISMNTEAFFGQGTRLTVV.

The chain is built from TRBV28 and TRBJ1-4, with D possibly TRBD1 on 5 matching bases. The CDR3 has 14 amino acids. Germline-derived CDR1 and CDR2 are MDHEN and SYDVKM. V dropped 2 bases and J dropped 3 bases, with 7 bases sitting between them. This chain's CDR3 is CASSLGGSNEKLFF. The CDR3 coding sequence is TGTGCCAGCAGTTTAGGGGGGTCTAATGAAAAACTGTTTTTT.

The gene calls are TRBV28 and TRBJ2-1; 14 nucleotides line up with TRBD2. V trimming: 4 bases; J trimming: 0 bases; junction bases outside the gene matches: 8. CDR3 size: 19 residues. The V gene's germline CDR1 is MDHEN and CDR2 SYDVKM. CDR3: CASSSPTSGGVGSYNEQFF. The CDR3 nucleotides read TGTGCCAGCAGTTCCCCGACTAGCGGGGGGGTTGGCTCCTACAATGAGCAGTTCTTC.